Listed below are T cell receptor beta chains from one sample, sequenced in a study of blood T cell repertoires in COVID-19. Data came from immunoSEQ multiplex PCR; TCRdb stores just in-frame clones and leaves some out. The repertoire has about 120,000 clones, around four fifths of them found once; the top ten carry about 12%. The sample was peripheral blood. The receptors here all came from a man between 60 and 70 years old with acute or convalescent COVID-19. The CDR3 runs from the conserved cysteine through the conserved F or W. The D gene is left open where the match is weak. Clone size is shown for a subset of rows, as once, few, many or a class of expanded clone.

DNA: TGCGCCAGCAGCGCTCAGGGTCTCGGGCAGTTCTTC
CDR3: CASSAQGLGQFF
J: TRBJ2-1
length: 12
V: TRBV5-1
size: -
D: -

DNA: TGTGCCAGCAGCCAAGATTCGAGGACCTACGAGCAGTACTTC
CDR3: CASSQDSRTYEQYF
J: TRBJ2-7
length: 14
V: TRBV4-2
size: once
D: -

DNA: TGTGCCAGCAGCTTCCTAGCGGGAGTAAATGAGCAGTTCTTC
CDR3: CASSFLAGVNEQFF
J: TRBJ2-1
length: 14
V: TRBV5-5
size: -
D: TRBD2

DNA: TGTGCCAGCAGCTTACAGGGGGGGACAGATACGCAGTATTTT
CDR3: CASSLQGGTDTQYF
J: TRBJ2-3
length: 14
V: TRBV2
size: -
D: -

DNA: TGTGCCAGCAGCTGGTCTCAACAGACGCAAGAGACCCAGTACTTC
CDR3: CASSWSQQTQETQYF
J: TRBJ2-5
length: 15
V: TRBV7-2
size: -
D: -

DNA: TGTGCCAGCGGGGGACTAGCGGACACCGGGGAGCTGTTTTTT
CDR3: CASGGLADTGELFF
J: TRBJ2-2
length: 14
V: TRBV28
size: -
D: TRBD2

DNA: TGTGCTAGTGGTTCGGGACAGGCCGGCGCAGATACGCAGTATTTT
CDR3: CASGSGQAGADTQYF
J: TRBJ2-3
length: 15
V: TRBV12-5
size: -
D: TRBD1

DNA: TGTGCCAGCAGTGAAGCGCAGGGGGCAAACTATGGCTACACCTTC
CDR3: CASSEAQGANYGYTF
J: TRBJ1-2
length: 15
V: TRBV6-1
size: -
D: TRBD1

DNA: TGTGCCAGCAACCTTTTCGTGACAGATCAAGGTGGCTACACCTTC
CDR3: CASNLFVTDQGGYTF
J: TRBJ1-2
length: 15
V: TRBV2
size: -
D: -

DNA: TGTGCCATCAGTATCGGGACAGGGGGCAAAGCTTTCTTT
CDR3: CAISIGTGGKAFF
J: TRBJ1-1
length: 13
V: TRBV10-3
size: once
D: TRBD1

DNA: TGTGCCAGCACCTGGGGGGGGAATTCACCCCTCCACTTT
CDR3: CASTWGGNSPLHF
J: TRBJ1-6
length: 13
V: TRBV28
size: -
D: -

DNA: TGCGCCAGCAGCTTACGAGGGGGCGGCCGAAAACTGTTTTTT
CDR3: CASSLRGGGRKLFF
J: TRBJ1-4
length: 14
V: TRBV5-1
size: few
D: TRBD1

DNA: TGTGCCAGCAGTTCGCCTAGCGGGTTGTCCAATGAGCAGTTCTTC
CDR3: CASSSPSGLSNEQFF
J: TRBJ2-1
length: 15
V: TRBV28
size: -
D: TRBD2

DNA: TGTGCCAGCAGTGCCGGGGGGGCCATCACCTTC
CDR3: CASSAGGAITF
J: TRBJ1-2
length: 11
V: TRBV6-4
size: -
D: -

DNA: TGTGCCAGTATACAGGGGGTCAATCAGCCCCAGCATTTT
CDR3: CASIQGVNQPQHF
J: TRBJ1-5
length: 13
V: TRBV6-1
size: -
D: TRBD1

DNA: TGTGCCAGCAGCTTAGTGTGGTCGGAGTTTAATCAGCCCCAGCATTTT
CDR3: CASSLVWSEFNQPQHF
J: TRBJ1-5
length: 16
V: TRBV7-2
size: -
D: -

DNA: TGTGCCAGCAGTACAGGGGAATTCGGCGATTCACCCCTCCACTTT
CDR3: CASSTGEFGDSPLHF
J: TRBJ1-6
length: 15
V: TRBV28
size: -
D: TRBD1

DNA: TGTGCCAGCAGCGCGGGGGTTCCCTATAATTCACCCCTCCACTTT
CDR3: CASSAGVPYNSPLHF
J: TRBJ1-6
length: 15
V: TRBV9
size: few
D: -

DNA: TGTGCCAGCAGGCCGACTAGCAGAAACACCGGGGAGCTGTTTTTT
CDR3: CASRPTSRNTGELFF
J: TRBJ2-2
length: 15
V: TRBV2
size: once
D: TRBD2

DNA: TGCGCCAGCAGCCCTAGGACAGGGGGGTCCAATGAGCAGTTCTTC
CDR3: CASSPRTGGSNEQFF
J: TRBJ2-1
length: 15
V: TRBV5-1
size: -
D: TRBD1

DNA: TGTGCCAGCAGCCCCCGGACTAGCCCGAACACCGGGGAGCTGTTTTTT
CDR3: CASSPRTSPNTGELFF
J: TRBJ2-2
length: 16
V: TRBV9
size: -
D: TRBD2

DNA: TGTGCCAGCAGCGTAGACGGCAGGCGAGTGCGTTATGGCTACACCTTC
CDR3: CASSVDGRRVRYGYTF
J: TRBJ1-2
length: 16
V: TRBV9
size: -
D: -

DNA: TGTGCCAGCAAAATGACAGTCGGACCCTACGAGCAGTACTTC
CDR3: CASKMTVGPYEQYF
J: TRBJ2-7
length: 14
V: TRBV2
size: -
D: -

DNA: TGTGCCAGCAGCTCGGGGGGGACAGGGGCATCCTATGGCTACACCTTC
CDR3: CASSSGGTGASYGYTF
J: TRBJ1-2
length: 16
V: TRBV5-4
size: -
D: TRBD1

DNA: TGTGCCAGCAGCTCATCCGGGACTAGCGGGAGAATAGAGCAGTTCTTC
CDR3: CASSSSGTSGRIEQFF
J: TRBJ2-1
length: 16
V: TRBV7-3
size: -
D: TRBD2

DNA: TGTGCCAGCGGGAGGGAGAGCCCCCCTGAGCAGTTCTTC
CDR3: CASGRESPPEQFF
J: TRBJ2-1
length: 13
V: TRBV28
size: -
D: TRBD2

DNA: TGTGCCAGCAGTTTATCAGGACAGACAAATAACTATGGCTACACCTTC
CDR3: CASSLSGQTNNYGYTF
J: TRBJ1-2
length: 16
V: TRBV27
size: -
D: -